These T cell receptor beta chains were read from a single sample in a study of blood T cell repertoires in COVID-19. The method was immunoSEQ multiplex PCR; TCRdb's version includes in-frame clones alone and lacks a portion of them. In the table there are about 210,000 clones, 88% of which are singletons. Specimen: peripheral blood. The receptor set was obtained from an older man with acute or convalescent COVID-19. CDR3s include the opening cysteine and the closing phenylalanine or tryptophan. Each record gives: J gene, clone size, D gene, V gene, CDR3 DNA, CDR3 protein. D genes are given only for firm matches. For some rows the clone size is stated as once, few or many, or as a class when expanded; others skip it.

j_gene: TRBJ1-3
abundance: -
d_gene: -
v_gene: TRBV6-5
CDR3nt: TGTGCCAGCAGTTACTCGCACGGGACTGGAAACACCATATATTTT
CDR3aa: CASSYSHGTGNTIYF

j_gene: TRBJ1-6
abundance: -
d_gene: -
v_gene: TRBV4-1
CDR3nt: TGCGCCAGCAGCCAAGGTCCGGGAATAACCTCACCCCTCCACTTT
CDR3aa: CASSQGPGITSPLHF

j_gene: TRBJ2-1
abundance: -
d_gene: -
v_gene: TRBV21-1
CDR3nt: TGTGCCAGCACACCGCCCCTAGCGGGAGAGGACAATGAGCAGTTCTTC
CDR3aa: CASTPPLAGEDNEQFF

j_gene: TRBJ2-2
abundance: once
d_gene: TRBD1
v_gene: TRBV28
CDR3nt: TGTGCCAGCAGTTCTGGACAGGCGAACACCGGGGAGCTGTTTTTT
CDR3aa: CASSSGQANTGELFF

j_gene: TRBJ2-7
abundance: -
d_gene: TRBD1
v_gene: TRBV6-2/TRBV6-3
CDR3nt: TGTGCCAGCAGTTACACACCGGGACAGGGCTCCAACGAGCAGTACTTC
CDR3aa: CASSYTPGQGSNEQYF

j_gene: TRBJ2-2
abundance: -
d_gene: TRBD1
v_gene: TRBV7-3
CDR3nt: TGTGCCAGCAGCTTGAACAGGGGAGTCGGGGAGCTGTTTTTT
CDR3aa: CASSLNRGVGELFF

j_gene: TRBJ1-3
abundance: -
d_gene: -
v_gene: TRBV6-2/TRBV6-3
CDR3nt: TGTGCCAGCAGTGATCAAGGCTACGCGGACACCATATATTTT
CDR3aa: CASSDQGYADTIYF

j_gene: TRBJ1-2
abundance: -
d_gene: TRBD1
v_gene: TRBV9
CDR3nt: TGTGCCAGCAGCCCTTTGGACAGGGGTGGCTATGGCTACACCTTC
CDR3aa: CASSPLDRGGYGYTF

j_gene: TRBJ1-3
abundance: once
d_gene: -
v_gene: TRBV9
CDR3nt: TGTGCCAGCAGCGTAGATCCCTTAGTCCGCTCTGGAAACACCATATATTTT
CDR3aa: CASSVDPLVRSGNTIYF

j_gene: TRBJ2-1
abundance: -
d_gene: -
v_gene: TRBV11-1
CDR3nt: TGTGCCAGCAGCTTAGGGAACAGGGTCTCATACAATGAGCAGTTCTTC
CDR3aa: CASSLGNRVSYNEQFF

j_gene: TRBJ1-2
abundance: -
d_gene: TRBD1
v_gene: TRBV27
CDR3nt: TGTGCCAGCAGTTCTCAGCAGGGGGCTGGTGGCTACACCTTC
CDR3aa: CASSSQQGAGGYTF

j_gene: TRBJ1-5
abundance: -
d_gene: -
v_gene: TRBV7-8
CDR3nt: TGTGCCAGCAAACTGGGGGGGGGTCAGAATCAGCCCCAGCATTTT
CDR3aa: CASKLGGGQNQPQHF

j_gene: TRBJ1-3
abundance: once
d_gene: -
v_gene: TRBV30
CDR3nt: TGTGCCTGGACCGTCGGGGACACCATATATTTT
CDR3aa: CAWTVGDTIYF

j_gene: TRBJ1-2
abundance: -
d_gene: -
v_gene: TRBV6-1
CDR3nt: TGTGCCAGCAGTGAGTCAGGGTTCTATGGCTACACCTTC
CDR3aa: CASSESGFYGYTF

j_gene: TRBJ2-3
abundance: -
d_gene: -
v_gene: TRBV18
CDR3nt: TGTGCCAGCTCCCCTCGTGCAGATACGCAGTATTTT
CDR3aa: CASSPRADTQYF

j_gene: TRBJ2-3
abundance: -
d_gene: -
v_gene: TRBV2
CDR3nt: TGTGCCAGCAGAGCCATGAGCACAGATACGCAGTATTTT
CDR3aa: CASRAMSTDTQYF

j_gene: TRBJ2-1
abundance: -
d_gene: TRBD2
v_gene: TRBV30
CDR3nt: TGTGCCTGGAGACGTCAGCGGGAGGGCCGCAATGAGCAGTTCTTC
CDR3aa: CAWRRQREGRNEQFF

j_gene: TRBJ1-4
abundance: -
d_gene: -
v_gene: TRBV11-2
CDR3nt: TGTGCCAGCAGCGCTAAACGAAGAAATGAAAAACTGTTTTTT
CDR3aa: CASSAKRRNEKLFF

j_gene: TRBJ2-2
abundance: -
d_gene: TRBD1
v_gene: TRBV19
CDR3nt: TGTGCCAGTAGCGGTACCGGACAGGCCGCCCAGAACACCGGGGAGCTGTTTTTT
CDR3aa: CASSGTGQAAQNTGELFF

j_gene: TRBJ2-6
abundance: -
d_gene: -
v_gene: TRBV19
CDR3nt: TGTGCCAGTAGTATATCCTCCGGGACTGCTCACTCTGGGGCCAACGTCCTGACTTTC
CDR3aa: CASSISSGTAHSGANVLTF

j_gene: TRBJ1-2
abundance: -
d_gene: -
v_gene: TRBV21-1
CDR3nt: TGTGCCAGCAGCATCGGGACAGGGGTAATAGATGGCTACACCTTC
CDR3aa: CASSIGTGVIDGYTF

j_gene: TRBJ1-1
abundance: -
d_gene: TRBD1
v_gene: TRBV2
CDR3nt: TGTGCCAGCAGGCGGGACAGGGACACTGAAGCTTTCTTT
CDR3aa: CASRRDRDTEAFF

j_gene: TRBJ2-3
abundance: -
d_gene: -
v_gene: TRBV19
CDR3nt: TGTGCCAGTAGTACCCGAGATACGCAGTATTTT
CDR3aa: CASSTRDTQYF

j_gene: TRBJ2-2
abundance: few
d_gene: -
v_gene: TRBV7-3
CDR3nt: TGTGCCAGCAGCTTTAAGGCTAGCGGGGAGCTGTTTTTT
CDR3aa: CASSFKASGELFF

j_gene: TRBJ1-6
abundance: -
d_gene: -
v_gene: TRBV5-5
CDR3nt: TGTGCCAGCAGCTTGGCCTTTCAGGCCTCCTATAATTCACCCCTCCACTTT
CDR3aa: CASSLAFQASYNSPLHF

j_gene: TRBJ1-1
abundance: once
d_gene: -
v_gene: TRBV2
CDR3nt: TGTGCCAGCACCAAGGAGGGCTTGAACACTGAAGCTTTCTTT
CDR3aa: CASTKEGLNTEAFF

j_gene: TRBJ2-7
abundance: -
d_gene: TRBD1
v_gene: TRBV10-3
CDR3nt: TGTGCCATCAGTGGGAGTGGACAGGCCTACGAGCAGTACTTC
CDR3aa: CAISGSGQAYEQYF

j_gene: TRBJ2-1
abundance: -
d_gene: TRBD2
v_gene: TRBV28
CDR3nt: TGTGCCAGCAAGGGACTAGCGGGAGATAATGAGCAGTTCTTC
CDR3aa: CASKGLAGDNEQFF

j_gene: TRBJ2-5
abundance: -
d_gene: -
v_gene: TRBV5-1
CDR3nt: TGCGCCAGTAAAAGGGAGGCTGGGCCGGCCGAGACCCAGTACTTC
CDR3aa: CASKREAGPAETQYF

j_gene: TRBJ1-1
abundance: -
d_gene: -
v_gene: TRBV7-7
CDR3nt: TGTGCTAGCAGCTTAGGGCCCGACACTCAAGCTTTCTTT
CDR3aa: CASSLGPDTQAFF

j_gene: TRBJ1-5
abundance: once
d_gene: -
v_gene: TRBV3-1/TRBV3-2
CDR3nt: TGTGCCAGCAGTTACAGCAATAGCAATCAGCCCCAGCATTTT
CDR3aa: CASSYSNSNQPQHF

j_gene: TRBJ1-5
abundance: -
d_gene: -
v_gene: TRBV7-2
CDR3nt: TGTGCCAGCAGCCCTACTATGGTTGCTCAGCCCCAGCATTTT
CDR3aa: CASSPTMVAQPQHF

j_gene: TRBJ2-5
abundance: -
d_gene: TRBD2
v_gene: TRBV25-1
CDR3nt: TGTGCCAGCAGTGAGACGGGAGGGCCTTTAGAGACCCAGTACTTC
CDR3aa: CASSETGGPLETQYF

j_gene: TRBJ2-5
abundance: -
d_gene: TRBD2
v_gene: TRBV7-9
CDR3nt: TGTGCCAGCAGCCCTTTGAGGCGGGGGTTCCAAGAGACCCAGTACTTC
CDR3aa: CASSPLRRGFQETQYF

j_gene: TRBJ2-7
abundance: -
d_gene: -
v_gene: TRBV4-1
CDR3nt: TGCGCCAGCAGCCAAGAGTTGGTAGGAGGCGAGCAGTACTTC
CDR3aa: CASSQELVGGEQYF

j_gene: TRBJ1-2
abundance: -
d_gene: -
v_gene: TRBV2
CDR3nt: TGTGCCAGCAGTTTACAGGGTGACTATGGCTACACCTTC
CDR3aa: CASSLQGDYGYTF

j_gene: TRBJ1-2
abundance: -
d_gene: TRBD1
v_gene: TRBV6-5
CDR3nt: TGTGCCAGCAGTTACGGGACAGATGAATACTATGGCTACACCTTC
CDR3aa: CASSYGTDEYYGYTF

j_gene: TRBJ2-2
abundance: -
d_gene: TRBD2
v_gene: TRBV28
CDR3nt: TGTGCCAGCAGTTTCGCTAGCGGAGCGAACACCGGGGAGCTGTTTTTT
CDR3aa: CASSFASGANTGELFF

j_gene: TRBJ2-6
abundance: -
d_gene: -
v_gene: TRBV5-4
CDR3nt: TGTGCCAGCAGCTACACCGGGGCCAACGTCCTGACTTTC
CDR3aa: CASSYTGANVLTF

j_gene: TRBJ1-1
abundance: -
d_gene: -
v_gene: TRBV10-3
CDR3nt: TGTGCCATCAACAACAGGGTTTCGGAAACTGAAGCTTTCTTT
CDR3aa: CAINNRVSETEAFF

j_gene: TRBJ1-3
abundance: -
d_gene: TRBD1
v_gene: TRBV7-2
CDR3nt: TGTGCCAGCAGCGGACAGGGGGCGAGCTCTGGAAACACCATATATTTT
CDR3aa: CASSGQGASSGNTIYF

j_gene: TRBJ2-7
abundance: -
d_gene: -
v_gene: TRBV2
CDR3nt: TGTGCCAGCAGTGACCAGGGGTTAGGTATCTACGAGCAGTACTTC
CDR3aa: CASSDQGLGIYEQYF

j_gene: TRBJ1-5
abundance: -
d_gene: -
v_gene: TRBV18
CDR3nt: TGTGCCAGCTCAAACTATGGACAGCACCGGGAGCCCCAGCATTTT
CDR3aa: CASSNYGQHREPQHF

j_gene: TRBJ2-5
abundance: few
d_gene: TRBD2
v_gene: TRBV7-2
CDR3nt: TGTGCCAGCAGCTCCATGGGGAGGGTCCAAGAGACCCAGTACTTC
CDR3aa: CASSSMGRVQETQYF

j_gene: TRBJ2-3
abundance: few
d_gene: TRBD2
v_gene: TRBV3-1/TRBV3-2
CDR3nt: TGTGCCAGCAGCCCGGCGGCGGGAGCCCCAGATACGCAGTATTTT
CDR3aa: CASSPAAGAPDTQYF

j_gene: TRBJ2-3
abundance: -
d_gene: TRBD1
v_gene: TRBV5-4
CDR3nt: TGTGCCAGCAGCGGGAAGGACAGGGTCACAGATACGCAGTATTTT
CDR3aa: CASSGKDRVTDTQYF

j_gene: TRBJ1-2
abundance: many
d_gene: TRBD1
v_gene: TRBV2
CDR3nt: TGTGCCGGACAGGGGGCAGCTCCTGGCTACACCTTC
CDR3aa: CAGQGAAPGYTF

j_gene: TRBJ2-2
abundance: -
d_gene: TRBD2
v_gene: TRBV7-2
CDR3nt: TGTGCCAGCAGCTCAACGGGGCTAGCGGGGGCCGGGACCGGGGAGCTGTTTTTT
CDR3aa: CASSSTGLAGAGTGELFF

j_gene: TRBJ2-3
abundance: -
d_gene: -
v_gene: TRBV14
CDR3nt: TGTGCCAGCAGCCCCTCGGGCACAGATACGCAGTATTTT
CDR3aa: CASSPSGTDTQYF

j_gene: TRBJ2-3
abundance: -
d_gene: TRBD2
v_gene: TRBV12-3/TRBV12-4
CDR3nt: TGTGCCAGCAGAGCGGGAGGCGGTACGCAGTATTTT
CDR3aa: CASRAGGGTQYF

j_gene: TRBJ2-1
abundance: -
d_gene: -
v_gene: TRBV7-9
CDR3nt: TGTGCCAGCAGCGGAGGCACCTCCTACAATGAGCAGTTCTTC
CDR3aa: CASSGGTSYNEQFF

j_gene: TRBJ1-1
abundance: -
d_gene: -
v_gene: TRBV19
CDR3nt: TGTGCCAGTAGTATGCGACCCCGGGATTGGGCTTTCTTT
CDR3aa: CASSMRPRDWAFF

j_gene: TRBJ2-3
abundance: -
d_gene: TRBD2
v_gene: TRBV19
CDR3nt: TGTGCCAGTAGTACGGGACTAGCGAGGGCAGATACGCAGTATTTT
CDR3aa: CASSTGLARADTQYF

j_gene: TRBJ2-4
abundance: -
d_gene: TRBD2
v_gene: TRBV5-3
CDR3nt: TGTGCCAGAAGCACCGTAGCGGGAGCGGTGGCCAAAAACATTCAGTACTTC
CDR3aa: CARSTVAGAVAKNIQYF

j_gene: TRBJ1-2
abundance: -
d_gene: -
v_gene: TRBV6-1
CDR3nt: TGTGCCAGCAGTGAAGCCGGCTATGGCTACACCTTC
CDR3aa: CASSEAGYGYTF

j_gene: TRBJ2-7
abundance: -
d_gene: TRBD2
v_gene: TRBV6-1
CDR3nt: TGTGCCAGCAGTGAAGGCTCTAGCGGGAGTCGCGAGCAGTACTTC
CDR3aa: CASSEGSSGSREQYF

j_gene: TRBJ2-2
abundance: once
d_gene: -
v_gene: TRBV7-9
CDR3nt: TGTGCCAGCAGCTTAGGAGGCAACACCGGGGAGCTGTTTTTT
CDR3aa: CASSLGGNTGELFF